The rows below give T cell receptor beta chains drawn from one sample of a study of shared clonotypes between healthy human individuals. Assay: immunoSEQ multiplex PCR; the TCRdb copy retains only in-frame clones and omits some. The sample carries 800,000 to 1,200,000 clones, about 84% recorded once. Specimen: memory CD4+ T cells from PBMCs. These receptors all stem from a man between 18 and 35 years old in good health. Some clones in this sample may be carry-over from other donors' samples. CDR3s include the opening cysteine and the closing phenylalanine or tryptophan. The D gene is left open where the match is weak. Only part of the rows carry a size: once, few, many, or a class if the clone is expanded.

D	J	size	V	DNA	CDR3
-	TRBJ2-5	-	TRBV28	TGTGCCAGCAGGGCTCAAGAGACCCAGTACTTC	CASRAQETQYF
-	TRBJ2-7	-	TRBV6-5	TGTGCCAGCAGTCCACCCCTACTAGGCTCCTACGAGCAGTACTTC	CASSPPLLGSYEQYF
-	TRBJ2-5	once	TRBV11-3	TGTGCCAGCAGCTCACGGCGGGCCGGGGAGACCCAGTACTTC	CASSSRRAGETQYF
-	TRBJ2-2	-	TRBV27	TGTGCCAGCAGTTTATGGGGGAATGGAGAGCTGTTTTTT	CASSLWGNGELFF
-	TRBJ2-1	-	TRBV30	TGTGCCTGGACAACAGGGGAGGTACAGTTCTTC	CAWTTGEVQFF
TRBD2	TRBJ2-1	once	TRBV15	TGTGCCACCGCCGTGGGGGGACTAGCGAGAAATGAGCAGTTCTTC	CATAVGGLARNEQFF
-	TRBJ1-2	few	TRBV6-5	TGTGCCAGCAGCCGGACCGGGACCTCCTATGGCTACACCTTC	CASSRTGTSYGYTF
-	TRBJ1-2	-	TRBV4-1	TGCGCCAGCAGCCCCAAGATAGGCAGTAACTATGGCTACACCTTC	CASSPKIGSNYGYTF
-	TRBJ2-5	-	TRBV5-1	TGCGCCAGCGGTAGAGACCAGGAAGAGACCCAGTACTTC	CASGRDQEETQYF
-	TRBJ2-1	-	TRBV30	TGTGCCTGGGAGTACAATGAGCAGTTCTTC	CAWEYNEQFF
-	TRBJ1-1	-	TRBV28	TGTGCCAGCGGACAGACACGAGAAGCTTTCTTT	CASGQTREAFF
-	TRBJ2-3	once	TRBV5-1	TGCGCCAGCAGCTCTCAGGGGACCACAGATACGCAGTATTTT	CASSSQGTTDTQYF
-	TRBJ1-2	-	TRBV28	TGTGCCAGCAGACCCGGACAGAACTATGGCTACACCTTC	CASRPGQNYGYTF
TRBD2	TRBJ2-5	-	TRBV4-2	TGTGCCAGCAGCCAAGTTCGAGCGGGAGGCGCGGAGACCCAGTACTTC	CASSQVRAGGAETQYF
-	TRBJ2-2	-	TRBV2	TGTGCCAGCAGTGAAAAGCGGAACACCGGGGAGCTGTTTTTT	CASSEKRNTGELFF
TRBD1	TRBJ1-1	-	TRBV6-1	TGTGCCAGCAGTAGGAATGACAGGGCGGCCACTGAAGCTTTCTTT	CASSRNDRAATEAFF
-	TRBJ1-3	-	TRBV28	TGTGCCAGCAGTTCTCTGGGGAAGAGCTCTGGAAACACCATATATTTT	CASSSLGKSSGNTIYF
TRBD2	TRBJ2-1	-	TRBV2	TGTGCCAGCAGTGAAGCGCTCGGGGGGAATGAGCAGTTCTTC	CASSEALGGNEQFF
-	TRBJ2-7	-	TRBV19	TGTGCCAGTAGTATCGGGGACGGAGGGGAGCAGTACTTC	CASSIGDGGEQYF
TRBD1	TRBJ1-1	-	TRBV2	TGTGCCAGCAGAGGGGACAGGGGTTTTAACACTGAAGCTTTCTTT	CASRGDRGFNTEAFF
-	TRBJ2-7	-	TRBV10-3	TGTGCCATCAGTGCCAGTGGAATAGCCGGGGGTTCCTACGAGCAGTACTTC	CAISASGIAGGSYEQYF
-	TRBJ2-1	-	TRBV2	TGTGCCAGCAGTGTTTTACTGGGGGACTATGAGCAGTTCTTC	CASSVLLGDYEQFF
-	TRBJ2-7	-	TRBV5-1	TGCGCCAGCAGCCCCAATTTCCCGCAAATCGACCGGTACTTC	CASSPNFPQIDRYF